This T cell receptor beta chain was recorded in a study of a mutant IDH1 vaccine in newly diagnosed glioma. Overall study: Radiotherapy alone preceded vaccination by 4-6 weeks; alternatively, vaccination started with temozolomide cycles. Sex among treated patients split about 62% male, about 40% female; mean age was approximately 40 years. Standard pretreatment was either radiotherapy, temozolomide, or, for most, radiochemotherapy with temozolomide.

About this clone: The antigen remains undetermined.

Measured with immunoSEQ multiplex PCR; TCRdb has only the in-frame clones, and not every one. Among about 53,000 clones listed, approximately 82% were seen once. Stated time point: week 5, during vaccination. Alongside topical imiquimod, each dose of vaccine comprised 300 ug of mutant IDH1 20-mer peptide. Diagnosis in the donors showed new WHO grade 3 or 4 astrocytomas that were IDH1-mutant and ATRX-lost. Germline lookup yields CDR1 SEHNR and CDR2 FQNEAQ (reference sequence). Unmatched junction bases numbered 8, after V lost 3 bases and J lost 2 bases. There are 16 residues in the CDR3. This chain joins TRBV7-9 and TRBJ1-1; 8 nucleotides match TRBD1. The specimen was PBMCs, collected from a glioma patient whose treatment included an IDH1 peptide vaccine. This clonotype originated in a woman between 18 and 29 years old with glioma. Some clones in this sample may be carry-over from other donors' samples. The CDR3 nucleotides read TGTGCCAGCAGCTTTGGCAGGGGGCAGGGAAACACTGAAGCTTTCTTT. Translating gives CASSFGRGQGNTEAFF. Together with reference TRBV7-9 and TRBJ1-1, the CDR3 gives the full variable domain: DTGVSQNPRHKITKRGQNVTFRCDPISEHNRLYWYRQTLGQGPEFLTYFQNEAQLEKSRLLSDRFSAERPKGSFSTLEIQRTEQGDSAMYLCASSFGRGQGNTEAFFGQGTRLTVV.